This T cell receptor beta chain was sequenced during a study of molecular identifiers for immune sequencing clone quantification (dated by TCRdb to 2016 to 2019). Regarding the research as a whole: For a replicate experiment, the RNA from either around 20,000 or 100,000 naive CD8 T cells was divided into five aliquots, and four of those aliquots went on to sequencing. CD8 T cells were used in a methods study to benchmark molecular-identifier clustering-based TCR repertoire sequencing (MIDCIRS) and TCR RNA copy counting.

Libraries of naive CD8 T cells were generated from roughly 21,000 to 960,000 sorted cells, with 10%, 30% or 50% of the purified RNA used. Naive CD8 T cells, defined as CD8+CD4-CCR7+CD45RA+, were FACS-sorted into RLT Plus buffer on a BD FACSAria II. To test detection sensitivity, Jurkat RNA equivalent to roughly nine TCR copies was spiked into samples of about 19,000-1,000,000 naive CD8 T cells. Enrichment of CD8 T cells was done with RosetteSep CD8+ T Cell Enrichment Cocktail plus Ficoll-Paque, and ACK red cell lysis came afterward. The full study reports these points: Modeling gave roughly 2.9 recovered TCR RNA copies per cell versus 8 to 10 by digital PCR, implying approximately 30% capture efficiency. Highly expanded clone sizes could be underestimated if identical TCR molecules share a barcode. Even against a background of some 1 million naive CD8 T cells, spiked-in Jurkat TCR RNA amounting to a single cell's worth was reported to be detectable. Naive libraries contained spiked-in Jurkat TCR RNA (approximately ten copies' worth), which is not part of the donor repertoire. In CMV-specific effector cells, over 97% of molecules were held by clones above 20 RNA copies, whereas under 1% of molecules were held by such clones in naive cells. When barcode sub-clustering was omitted, TCR diversity was inflated by chimeric consensus sequences, with chimeras reaching as high as 47%.

Library construction relied on PCR. TCRdb shows the sequencer as Illumina HiSeq 4000. Bulk TCR libraries were made following a previously described method, with the TCR primers given in Table S5. Total RNA was purified with the Qiagen AllPrep DNA/RNA kit. Reads from multiple sequencing runs of the same library were pooled before analysis. The original methods were these. Reads were retained only if the reads had an exact TCR constant sequence, and the retained reads were trimmed to 150 nt and grouped according to their 12-nt molecular barcodes. Within each barcode group, reads were sub-clustered at a 15% Levenshtein threshold, and quality-weighted consensus sequences were built per RNA molecule. Non-functional sequences were removed, as were lower-count sequences one edit away from another. Barcode sub-clusters with fewer than 20% of the maximum read count were removed, based on fitting two negative binomial distributions. TCRdb reworked the public reads: Q25 trimming with fastp, MiXCR clone assembly, productive beta chains retained. Under each unique CDR3 protein, matching rows form one entry showing the most common genes and DNA. V and J calls and clone size were set by TCRdb, not the authors. This sample lists about 640,000 distinct CDR3 sequences; 15% to 20% were detected once. Around 0.86% of the sample is held by the ten biggest clonotypes.

Via the germline V gene, CDR1 is SGHDT and CDR2 YYEEEE. V ends up 4 bases short and J 5 bases short, with an unmatched junction base count of 7. There are 14 amino acids in the CDR3, from cysteine to phenylalanine inclusive. Only CDR3 DNA remains: 42 bases, in frame from the first base. This clonotype was counted only a few times. Its antigen target is currently unknown. Base qualities are not at hand, and no much larger clone is one base apart. The chain employs TRBV5-6 and TRBJ2-7; 9 nucleotides in the junction match TRBD1. The origin of this receptor is a human donor in good health. Some libraries in this study had Jurkat cell RNA spiked in. What was sequenced was naive CD8+ T cells from blood, with Jurkat cell RNA spiked in. The cell subset or site label of this sample denotes: FACS-sorted CD8+CD4-CCR7+CD45RA+ naive T cells. The CDR3 reads as follows: CASSKGQGVNEQYF. The DNA reads as follows: TGTGCCAGCAGCAAGGGACAGGGAGTAAACGAGCAGTACTTC.